Listed here is a single T cell receptor (beta chain). What it recognizes is unknown. The ends were cut back, 2 bases at V and 6 bases at J, with 20 bases in the middle. The germline V gene encodes CDR1 MNHEY and CDR2 SVGAGI. The CDR3 totals 16 residues. This entry is derived from a study of T cell responses to AZD1222 COVID-19 vaccine. Regarding the study as a whole: The study found Spike-specific TCR breadth and depth rose after two AZD1222 doses. The reported proportion of spike-specific TCRs targeting unmutated variant regions was nearly half.

The repertoire was sequenced with immunoSEQ multiplex PCR; TCRdb's copy has only in-frame clones and lacks some. Of some 150,000 clones in the sample, roughly 88% were seen once. Timing groups of about 4 and about 12 weeks for second doses were pooled. Specimen: peripheral blood, collected 28 days after the second AZD1222 dose. This TCR came from an adult who received the AZD1222 COVID-19 vaccine. This rearrangement joins TRBV6-5 to TRBJ2-7, with D maybe TRBD2 (6 bases). The CDR3 DNA reads TGTGCCAGCAGTTACCCGAAACCGGGACGGGGGTCCGAGCAGTACTTC. Translated: CASSYPKPGRGSEQYF.